Sequencing of this T cell receptor beta chain was carried out in a study of T cells in Graves' hyperthyroidism and ophthalmopathy. Germline-derived CDR1 and CDR2 are DFQATT and SNEGSKA (reference sequence). V dropped 2 bases and J dropped 0 bases, with 17 bases sitting between them. The CDR3 runs to 18 residues. Amplification of TCR beta CDR3 regions used RNA as the template. First-round RT-PCR with HTBI primers amplified the TCR CDR3 region. MiXCR, run by TCRdb on the multiplex PCR reads, gives a single entry per CDR3 protein. This table has roughly 170,000 distinct CDR3 sequences, about 9.4% appearing once. This clonotype showed up just a few times. PBMCs were sourced from approximately 9.3 ml fresh peripheral blood.

The sequencing input was blood. This chain uses TRBV20-1 with TRBJ1-6; D perhaps matches TRBD1 (6 bases). The receptor's source is a woman aged 18-35 years with Graves' hyperthyroidism that later progressed to Graves' ophthalmopathy. The CDR3, as DNA: TGCAGTGCTAGAACAGGGCCTTCCGTAAGCTCCTATAATTCACCCCTCCACTTT. It encodes CSARTGPSVSSYNSPLHF.